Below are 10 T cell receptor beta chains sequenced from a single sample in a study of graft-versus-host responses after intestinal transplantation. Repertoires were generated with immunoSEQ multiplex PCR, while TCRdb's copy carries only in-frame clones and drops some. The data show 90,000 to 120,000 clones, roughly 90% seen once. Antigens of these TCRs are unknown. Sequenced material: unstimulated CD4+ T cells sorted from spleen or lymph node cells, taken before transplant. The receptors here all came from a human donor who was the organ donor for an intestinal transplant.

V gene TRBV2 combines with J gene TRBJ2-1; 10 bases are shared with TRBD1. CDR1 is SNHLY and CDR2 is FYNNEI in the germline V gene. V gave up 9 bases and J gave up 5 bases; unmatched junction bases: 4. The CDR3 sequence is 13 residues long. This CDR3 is CASGTGVDNEQFF. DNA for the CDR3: TGTGCCAGTGGGACAGGGGTAGACAATGAGCAGTTCTTC. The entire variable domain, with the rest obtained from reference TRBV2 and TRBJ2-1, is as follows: EPEVTQTPSHQVTQMGQEVILRCVPISNHLYFYWYRQILGQKVEFLVSFYNNEISEKSEIFDDQFSVERPDGSNFTLKIRSTKLEDSAMYFCASGTGVDNEQFFGPGTRLTVL.

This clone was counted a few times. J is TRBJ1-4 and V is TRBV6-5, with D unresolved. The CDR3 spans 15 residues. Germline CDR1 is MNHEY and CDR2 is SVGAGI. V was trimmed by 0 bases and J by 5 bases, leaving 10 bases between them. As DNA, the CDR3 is TGTGCCAGCAGTTACTCGGGCAGCCCCAATGAAAAACTGTTTTTT. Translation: CASSYSGSPNEKLFF.

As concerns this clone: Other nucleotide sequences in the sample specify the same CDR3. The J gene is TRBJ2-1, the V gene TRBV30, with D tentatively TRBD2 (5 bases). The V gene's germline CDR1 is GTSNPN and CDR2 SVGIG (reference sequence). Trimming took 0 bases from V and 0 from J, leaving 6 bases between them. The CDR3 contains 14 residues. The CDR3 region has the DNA TGTGCCTGGAGTGTTCTAGCCTCCTACAATGAGCAGTTCTTC. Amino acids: CAWSVLASYNEQFF.

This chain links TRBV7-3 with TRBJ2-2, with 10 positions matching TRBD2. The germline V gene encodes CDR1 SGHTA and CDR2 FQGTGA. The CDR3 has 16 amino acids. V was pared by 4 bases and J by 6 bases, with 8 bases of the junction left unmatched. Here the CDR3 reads CASSYSGGKVSGELFF. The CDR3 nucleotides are TGTGCCAGCAGCTATAGCGGGGGGAAGGTCTCCGGGGAGCTGTTTTTT.

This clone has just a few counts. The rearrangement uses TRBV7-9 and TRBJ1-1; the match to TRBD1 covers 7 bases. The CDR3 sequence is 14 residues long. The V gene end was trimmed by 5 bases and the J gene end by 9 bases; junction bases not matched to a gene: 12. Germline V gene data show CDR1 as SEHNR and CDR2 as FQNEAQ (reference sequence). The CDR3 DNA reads TGTGCCAGCAGCCCAGGCAGGCAGGGGGTCAAAGCTTTCTTT. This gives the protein CASSPGRQGVKAFF. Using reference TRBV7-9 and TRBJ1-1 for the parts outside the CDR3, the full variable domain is DTGVSQNPRHKITKRGQNVTFRCDPISEHNRLYWYRQTLGQGPEFLTYFQNEAQLEKSRLLSDRFSAERPKGSFSTLEIQRTEQGDSAMYLCASSPGRQGVKAFFGQGTRLTVV.

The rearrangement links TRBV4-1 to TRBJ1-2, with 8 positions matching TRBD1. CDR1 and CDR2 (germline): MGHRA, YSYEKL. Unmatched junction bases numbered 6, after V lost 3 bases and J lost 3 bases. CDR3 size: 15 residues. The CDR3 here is CASSHGQGADYGYTF. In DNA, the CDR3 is TGCGCCAGCAGCCATGGTCAGGGGGCAGACTATGGCTACACCTTC.

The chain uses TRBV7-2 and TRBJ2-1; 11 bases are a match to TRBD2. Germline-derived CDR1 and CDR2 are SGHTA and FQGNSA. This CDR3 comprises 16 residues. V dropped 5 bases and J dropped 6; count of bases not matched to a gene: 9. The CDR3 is CASSPRWLAGGNEQFF. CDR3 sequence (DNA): TGTGCCAGCAGCCCACGATGGCTAGCGGGAGGCAATGAGCAGTTCTTC.

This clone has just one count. This CDR3 is CASSPGLAGGEQYF. As DNA, the CDR3 is TGTGCCAGCAGTCCCGGACTAGCGGGGGGGGAGCAGTACTTC. The chain joins TRBV28 to TRBJ2-7; 15 bases map to TRBD2. The CDR3 extends over 14 amino acids. In germline, CDR1 is MDHEN, CDR2 SYDVKM. The ends lost 5 bases at V and 7 bases at J; junction bases unmatched: 3.

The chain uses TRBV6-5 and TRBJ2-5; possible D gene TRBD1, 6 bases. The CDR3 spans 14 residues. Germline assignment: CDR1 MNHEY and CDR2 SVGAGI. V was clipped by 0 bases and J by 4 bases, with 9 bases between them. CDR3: CASSYSIGGETQYF. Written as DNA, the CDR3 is TGTGCCAGCAGTTACTCGATAGGGGGAGAGACCCAGTACTTC.

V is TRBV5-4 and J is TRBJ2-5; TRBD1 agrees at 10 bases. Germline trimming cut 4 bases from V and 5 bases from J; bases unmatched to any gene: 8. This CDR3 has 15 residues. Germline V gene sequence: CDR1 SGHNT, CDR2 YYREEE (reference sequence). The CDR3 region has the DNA TGTGCCAGCAGCACCCGGGACAGGGGTCGGGAGACCCAGTACTTC. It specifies CASSTRDRGRETQYF.